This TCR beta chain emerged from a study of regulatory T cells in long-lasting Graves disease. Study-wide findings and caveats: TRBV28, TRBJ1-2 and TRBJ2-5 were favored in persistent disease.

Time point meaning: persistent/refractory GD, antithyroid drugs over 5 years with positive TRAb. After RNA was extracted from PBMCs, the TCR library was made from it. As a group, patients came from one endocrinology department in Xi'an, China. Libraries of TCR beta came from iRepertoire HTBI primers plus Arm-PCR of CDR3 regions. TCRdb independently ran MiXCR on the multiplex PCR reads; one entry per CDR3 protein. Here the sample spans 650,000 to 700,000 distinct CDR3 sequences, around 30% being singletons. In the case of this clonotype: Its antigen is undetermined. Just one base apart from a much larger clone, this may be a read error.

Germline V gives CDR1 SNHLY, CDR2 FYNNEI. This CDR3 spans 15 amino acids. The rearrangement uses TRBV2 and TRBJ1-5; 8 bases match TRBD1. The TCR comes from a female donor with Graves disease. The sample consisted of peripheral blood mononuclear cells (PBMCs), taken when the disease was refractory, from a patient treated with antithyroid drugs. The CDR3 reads CVSRPQGAMRQPQHF. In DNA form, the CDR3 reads TGTGTCAGCAGGCCGCAGGGGGCGATGCGCCAGCCCCAGCATTTT.